This TCR beta chain stems from a study of radiotherapy plus CTLA-4 blockade in lung cancer. The germline V and J ends were trimmed by 6 bases and 7 bases, with 6 bases remaining between them. Germline CDR1 and CDR2: SNHLY and FYNNEI. CDR3 size: 10 residues. Assay used: immunoSEQ multiplex PCR; TCRdb lists only in-frame clones, some missing. The repertoire holds approximately 94,000 clones, with roughly 80% as singletons. The source is a human donor with non-small cell lung cancer that progressed on radiotherapy plus ipilimumab. The rearrangement uses TRBV2 and TRBJ1-1; no reliable D call. The material was peripheral blood, obtained from a patient treated with radiotherapy plus ipilimumab. The CDR3 loop is CASSLREAFF. CDR3 DNA: TGTGCCAGCAGCCTCCGTGAAGCTTTCTTT.